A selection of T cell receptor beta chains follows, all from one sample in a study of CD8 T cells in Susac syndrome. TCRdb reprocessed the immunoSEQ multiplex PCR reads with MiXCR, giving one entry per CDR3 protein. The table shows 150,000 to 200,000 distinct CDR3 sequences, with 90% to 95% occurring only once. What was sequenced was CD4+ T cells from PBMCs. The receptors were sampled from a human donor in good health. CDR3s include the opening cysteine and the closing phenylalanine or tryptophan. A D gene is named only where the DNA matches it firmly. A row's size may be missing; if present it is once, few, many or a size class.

DNA: TGTGCCAGCAGCTTAGAGGAAGCTCTACGAGTGCAGTACTTC
CDR3: CASSLEEALRVQYF
J: TRBJ2-7
length: 14
V: TRBV7-2
size: NA
D: NA

DNA: TGTGCCAGCAGCGTAGCTAGCGGGGCGGATACGCAGTATTTT
CDR3: CASSVASGADTQYF
J: TRBJ2-3
length: 14
V: TRBV9
size: NA
D: TRBD2

DNA: TGCAGTGCGGAGGGGACAGGGGGCTTTTCACCCCTCCACTTT
CDR3: CSAEGTGGFSPLHF
J: TRBJ1-6
length: 14
V: TRBV20-1
size: NA
D: TRBD1

DNA: TGTGCCAGCAGTTACCGCAGGGCGCAACAAGAGACCCAGTACTTC
CDR3: CASSYRRAQQETQYF
J: TRBJ2-5
length: 15
V: TRBV6-5
size: NA
D: NA

DNA: TGTGCCAGCAGTGACAGGGGTCGGGCCCAGCATTTT
CDR3: CASSDRGRAQHF
J: TRBJ1-5
length: 12
V: TRBV2
size: NA
D: NA

DNA: TGTGCCACCAGTGACTCCGGACAGCAAGAGACCCAGTACTTC
CDR3: CATSDSGQQETQYF
J: TRBJ2-5
length: 14
V: TRBV24-1
size: NA
D: NA

DNA: TGCAGTGCTAGAGATCCCCGGGAGGGTACCTACGAGCAGTACTTC
CDR3: CSARDPREGTYEQYF
J: TRBJ2-7
length: 15
V: TRBV20-1
size: NA
D: TRBD2

DNA: TGTGCCTTCCAACGAGGGGGAGAAGAGACCCAGTACTTC
CDR3: CAFQRGGEETQYF
J: TRBJ2-5
length: 13
V: TRBV30
size: NA
D: NA

DNA: TGCAGCGTCGGGGCTACAGGTTCGACTGGCTACACCTTC
CDR3: CSVGATGSTGYTF
J: TRBJ1-2
length: 13
V: TRBV29-1
size: once
D: NA

DNA: TGCAGCGCCCTAGACAGGGGGCCATCCTACGAGCAGTACTTC
CDR3: CSALDRGPSYEQYF
J: TRBJ2-7
length: 14
V: TRBV29-1
size: NA
D: TRBD1

DNA: TGCAGCGTTGCCTTATCCCTGGAAGCTTTCTTT
CDR3: CSVALSLEAFF
J: TRBJ1-1
length: 11
V: TRBV29-1
size: once
D: NA

DNA: TGTGCCACCAGTGTCGCCCGGGGGCCAAGTAGGACAGATACGCAGTATTTT
CDR3: CATSVARGPSRTDTQYF
J: TRBJ2-3
length: 17
V: TRBV24-1
size: NA
D: NA

DNA: TGTGCCAGCAGCTTAGGAAGGACTAGCGGGGGAGGGGAGACCCAGTACTTC
CDR3: CASSLGRTSGGGETQYF
J: TRBJ2-5
length: 17
V: TRBV7-2
size: NA
D: TRBD2

DNA: TGTGCCAGCAGCCAAGGTCTACAGCCCCAGCATTTT
CDR3: CASSQGLQPQHF
J: TRBJ1-5
length: 12
V: TRBV3-1
size: NA
D: NA

DNA: TGTGCCAGCAGCTTAGACGGGGGGGCCCGTGAGCAGTTCTTC
CDR3: CASSLDGGAREQFF
J: TRBJ2-1
length: 14
V: TRBV7-2
size: few
D: TRBD2

DNA: TGTGCCAGCTCACCACCCGGGGGCCTCTCGATCGAGCAGTTCTTC
CDR3: CASSPPGGLSIEQFF
J: TRBJ2-1
length: 15
V: TRBV18
size: NA
D: NA

DNA: TGTGCCTGGAGTGCCCTAGATACGCAGTATTTT
CDR3: CAWSALDTQYF
J: TRBJ2-3
length: 11
V: TRBV30
size: NA
D: NA

DNA: TGTGCCAGCAGTGGTGGACGGGACCTGGAGCAGTACTTC
CDR3: CASSGGRDLEQYF
J: TRBJ2-7
length: 13
V: TRBV6-2/TRBV6-3
size: NA
D: NA

DNA: TGCGCCAGCAGCCCCGGCCCAACGGGAAGAGAGACCCAGTACTTC
CDR3: CASSPGPTGRETQYF
J: TRBJ2-5
length: 15
V: TRBV4-3
size: NA
D: NA

DNA: TGTGCCAGCAGGCCATTAAGAAGCACAGATACGCAGTATTTT
CDR3: CASRPLRSTDTQYF
J: TRBJ2-3
length: 14
V: TRBV6-2/TRBV6-3
size: once
D: NA

DNA: TGCGCCTCCGCCGGGACTAGCGGGGGAAGATACGAGCAGTACTTC
CDR3: CASAGTSGGRYEQYF
J: TRBJ2-7
length: 15
V: TRBV5-1
size: NA
D: TRBD2

DNA: TGCAGTGCTCGGACAGGGGCGGCTCAGCCCCAGCATTTT
CDR3: CSARTGAAQPQHF
J: TRBJ1-5
length: 13
V: TRBV20-1
size: NA
D: TRBD1

DNA: TGCAGTGCTAGAGTAGCTCTAGCGGGGGGCCAGACCCAGTACTTC
CDR3: CSARVALAGGQTQYF
J: TRBJ2-5
length: 15
V: TRBV20-1
size: NA
D: TRBD2

DNA: TGCAGCGTTAATGCAGGGACCCAGTACTTC
CDR3: CSVNAGTQYF
J: TRBJ2-5
length: 10
V: TRBV29-1
size: NA
D: NA

DNA: TGCAGTGCTAGCCAAACCGCGGATGGCTACACCTTC
CDR3: CSASQTADGYTF
J: TRBJ1-2
length: 12
V: TRBV20-1
size: NA
D: NA

DNA: TGCGCCAGCAGCTCCTACGGGACAGACGGGAACGCCTTC
CDR3: CASSSYGTDGNAF
J: TRBJ1-2
length: 13
V: TRBV5-1
size: NA
D: TRBD1

DNA: TGTGCCAGCAGCGGATCGACAGAAAGCTATGGCTACACCTTC
CDR3: CASSGSTESYGYTF
J: TRBJ1-2
length: 14
V: TRBV9
size: NA
D: NA

DNA: TGCGCCAGCAGCTCTCAGGGGAGGACAGATACGCAGTATTTT
CDR3: CASSSQGRTDTQYF
J: TRBJ2-3
length: 14
V: TRBV5-1
size: NA
D: NA

DNA: TGTGCCAGCAGCTCCACCGGGGGGGGCAGAACAGATACGCAGTATTTT
CDR3: CASSSTGGGRTDTQYF
J: TRBJ2-3
length: 16
V: TRBV7-2
size: NA
D: TRBD2

DNA: TGCAGCGTTTACCTGTTCGGCGAGCAGTACTTC
CDR3: CSVYLFGEQYF
J: TRBJ2-7
length: 11
V: TRBV29-1
size: NA
D: NA

DNA: TGCAGCGTTGAAACCGTACAGCGGGGCATTTACGAGCAGTACTTC
CDR3: CSVETVQRGIYEQYF
J: TRBJ2-7
length: 15
V: TRBV29-1
size: NA
D: TRBD2

DNA: TGCAGCGTTAGGTACCAGAACACTGAAGCTTTCTTT
CDR3: CSVRYQNTEAFF
J: TRBJ1-1
length: 12
V: TRBV29-1
size: NA
D: NA

DNA: TGTGCCAGCAGCCAACCAGAGACAGGGAAGAGGGGCAATGAGCAGTTCTTC
CDR3: CASSQPETGKRGNEQFF
J: TRBJ2-1
length: 17
V: TRBV4-2
size: NA
D: TRBD1

DNA: TGTGCCAGCAGCCAAGCACAGGGCATTTCACCCCTCCACTTT
CDR3: CASSQAQGISPLHF
J: TRBJ1-6
length: 14
V: TRBV3-1
size: NA
D: NA

DNA: TGCAGTGCTAGAGATGTTTACAGACTGTCGAGCTCCTACAATGAGCAGTTCTTC
CDR3: CSARDVYRLSSSYNEQFF
J: TRBJ2-1
length: 18
V: TRBV20-1
size: NA
D: NA

DNA: TGCAGTGCGGGGACTAGCGGGGTCTACAATGAGCAGTTCTTC
CDR3: CSAGTSGVYNEQFF
J: TRBJ2-1
length: 14
V: TRBV20-1
size: NA
D: TRBD2

DNA: TGTGCCAGCAGCTATAGCGGGGGCCAAGAGACCCAGTACTTC
CDR3: CASSYSGGQETQYF
J: TRBJ2-5
length: 14
V: TRBV7-2
size: few
D: TRBD2

DNA: TGTGCCAGCAGCCAGCGCGTGAACACTGAAGCTTTCTTT
CDR3: CASSQRVNTEAFF
J: TRBJ1-1
length: 13
V: TRBV3-1
size: NA
D: NA

DNA: TGTGCCAGTAGGAATGGACAGGTTAATTCACCCCTCCACTTT
CDR3: CASRNGQVNSPLHF
J: TRBJ1-6
length: 14
V: TRBV19
size: NA
D: TRBD1

DNA: TGTGCCAGTAGTATCACAGGGTCTGGGGCCAACGTCCTGACTTTC
CDR3: CASSITGSGANVLTF
J: TRBJ2-6
length: 15
V: TRBV19
size: NA
D: NA

DNA: TGCAGTGCTAGAGGGCTGGACGGCTACACCTTC
CDR3: CSARGLDGYTF
J: TRBJ1-2
length: 11
V: TRBV20-1
size: NA
D: NA

DNA: TGTGCCAGCAGCCAATCCTCATGGGGGTACACTGAGCAGTTCTTC
CDR3: CASSQSSWGYTEQFF
J: TRBJ2-1
length: 15
V: TRBV14
size: NA
D: NA

DNA: TGTGCCAGCAGCCAAGCCGGGGGGGCGTTGAAAGCAGATACGCAGTATTTT
CDR3: CASSQAGGALKADTQYF
J: TRBJ2-3
length: 17
V: TRBV3-1
size: NA
D: TRBD2

DNA: TGCAGCGTTGGAGGGACTAGCGGGGGGGCAGCGGAGACCCAGTACTTC
CDR3: CSVGGTSGGAAETQYF
J: TRBJ2-5
length: 16
V: TRBV29-1
size: NA
D: TRBD2

DNA: TGCAGTGCCCTGAACTATGGCTACACCTTC
CDR3: CSALNYGYTF
J: TRBJ1-2
length: 10
V: TRBV20-1
size: NA
D: NA